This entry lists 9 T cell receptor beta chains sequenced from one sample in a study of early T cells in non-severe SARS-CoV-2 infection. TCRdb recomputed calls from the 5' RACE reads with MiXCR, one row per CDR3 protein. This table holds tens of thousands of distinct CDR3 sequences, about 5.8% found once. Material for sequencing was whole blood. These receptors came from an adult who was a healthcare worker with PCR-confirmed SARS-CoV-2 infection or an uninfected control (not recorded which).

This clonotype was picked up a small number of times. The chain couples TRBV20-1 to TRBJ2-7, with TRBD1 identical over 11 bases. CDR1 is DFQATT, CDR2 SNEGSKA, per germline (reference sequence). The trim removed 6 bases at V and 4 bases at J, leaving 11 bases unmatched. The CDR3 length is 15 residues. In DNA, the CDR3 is TGCAGTGCCAGAACCGCGGACAGGGGGCTGTACGAGCAGTACTTC. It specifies CSARTADRGLYEQYF.

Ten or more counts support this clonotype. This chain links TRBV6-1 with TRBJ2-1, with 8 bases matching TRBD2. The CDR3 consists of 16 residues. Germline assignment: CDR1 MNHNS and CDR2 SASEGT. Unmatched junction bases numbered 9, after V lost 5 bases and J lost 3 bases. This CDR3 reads CASSPSGGTFYNEQFF. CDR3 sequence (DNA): TGTGCCAGCAGTCCGAGCGGGGGCACATTCTACAATGAGCAGTTCTTC.

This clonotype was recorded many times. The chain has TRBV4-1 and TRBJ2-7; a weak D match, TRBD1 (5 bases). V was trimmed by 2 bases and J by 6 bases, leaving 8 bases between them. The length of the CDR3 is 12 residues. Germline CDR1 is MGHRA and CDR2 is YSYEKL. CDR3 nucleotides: TGCGCCAGCAGCCAAACAGGTGGCGAGCAGTACTTC. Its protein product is CASSQTGGEQYF.

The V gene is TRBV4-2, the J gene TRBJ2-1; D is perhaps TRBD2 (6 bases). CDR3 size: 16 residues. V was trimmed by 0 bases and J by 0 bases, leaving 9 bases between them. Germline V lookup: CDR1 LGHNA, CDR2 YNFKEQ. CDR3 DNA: TGTGCCAGCAGCCAAGATGCGGGGAGCTCCTACAATGAGCAGTTCTTC. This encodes CASSQDAGSSYNEQFF.

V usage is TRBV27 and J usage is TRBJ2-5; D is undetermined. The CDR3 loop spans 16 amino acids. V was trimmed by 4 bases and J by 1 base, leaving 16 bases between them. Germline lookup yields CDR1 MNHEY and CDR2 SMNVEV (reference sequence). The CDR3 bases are TGTGCCAGCAGTTCCTCACCCCTGGGCGGCCAAGAGACCCAGTACTTC. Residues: CASSSSPLGGQETQYF.

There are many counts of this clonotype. The CDR3, as DNA: TGTGCCAGCAGTGGCTCTACTGGGCTACGAGGGCAGTACTTC. Amino acids: CASSGSTGLRGQYF. The V gene is TRBV6-1, the J gene TRBJ2-7; D uncertain. The CDR3 is 14 residues long. Trimming stripped 4 bases from V and 9 bases from J, with 19 bases between. The germline V gene encodes CDR1 MNHNS and CDR2 SASEGT.

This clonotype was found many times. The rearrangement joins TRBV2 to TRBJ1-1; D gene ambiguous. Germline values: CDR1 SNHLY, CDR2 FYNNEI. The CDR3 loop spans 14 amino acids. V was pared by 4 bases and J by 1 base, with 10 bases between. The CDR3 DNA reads TGTGCCAGCAGTGGTGGGTCCCGGAACACTGAAGCTTTCTTT. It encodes CASSGGSRNTEAFF.

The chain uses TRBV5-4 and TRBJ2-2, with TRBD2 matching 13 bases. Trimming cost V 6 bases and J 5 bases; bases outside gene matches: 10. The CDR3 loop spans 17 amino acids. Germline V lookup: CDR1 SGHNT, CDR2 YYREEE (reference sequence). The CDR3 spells CASTPGLAGMVTGELFF. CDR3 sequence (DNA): TGTGCCAGCACCCCGGGACTAGCGGGAATGGTGACCGGGGAGCTGTTTTTT. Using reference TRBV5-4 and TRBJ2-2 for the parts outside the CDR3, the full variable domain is ETGVTQSPTHLIKTRGQQVTLRCSSQSGHNTVSWYQQALGQGPQFIFQYYREEENGRGNFPPRFSGLQFPNYSSELNVNALELDDSALYLCASTPGLAGMVTGELFFGEGSRLTVL.

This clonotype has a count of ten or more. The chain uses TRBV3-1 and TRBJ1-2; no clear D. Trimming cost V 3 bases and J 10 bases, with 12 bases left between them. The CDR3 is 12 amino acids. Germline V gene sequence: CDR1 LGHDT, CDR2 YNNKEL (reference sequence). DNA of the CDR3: TGTGCCAGCAGCCAGGCAGTAGATGACTACACCTTC. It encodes CASSQAVDDYTF.